The rows below give T cell receptor beta chains drawn from one sample of a study of blood T cell repertoires in COVID-19. Assay: immunoSEQ multiplex PCR; the TCRdb copy retains only in-frame clones and omits some. The repertoire consists of approximately 240,000 clones, with 75% to 90% occurring once and the leading ten covering about 3.3%. The specimen was PBMCs or T cells enriched from blood (not recorded which). These receptors originate from a young woman in a cohort exposed to, infected with or recovered from COVID-19 (not recorded which). CDR3s include the opening cysteine and the closing phenylalanine or tryptophan. Fields, in order: CDR3 protein, V gene.

CASSQRGYYGYTF | TRBV5-6
CASSVGQGAIGTEAFF | TRBV13
CASSESANYGYTF | TRBV2
CASTFTAYGAGELFF | TRBV27
CASSRGVSGSFSDTQYF | TRBV7-9
CASSLGQISSYEQYF | TRBV11-2
CASSWGLAGYNEQFF | TRBV7-6
CSVEGDREYNEQFF | TRBV29-1
CASSSGNEQFF | TRBV11-2
CAWHFSGSAGDTQYF | TRBV30
CASSPGQGREKLFF | TRBV10-2
CATSDRTPAGVVDTQYF | TRBV24-1
CASRTGGFDNYGYTF | TRBV6-5
CASRSGTTDTQYF | TRBV12-3/TRBV12-4
CASSASGGRSDGYTF | TRBV3-1/TRBV3-2
CASSPTGWNGYTF | TRBV12-3/TRBV12-4
CASRGQVTGNSPLHF | TRBV6-5
CASSIAYGLARETQYF | TRBV19
CASSPLLGGLNQPQHF | TRBV27
CASSEMRDRGQPQHF | TRBV6-1
CASSSFGGQGETQYF | TRBV5-1
CASSVDQFFGYGYTF | TRBV9